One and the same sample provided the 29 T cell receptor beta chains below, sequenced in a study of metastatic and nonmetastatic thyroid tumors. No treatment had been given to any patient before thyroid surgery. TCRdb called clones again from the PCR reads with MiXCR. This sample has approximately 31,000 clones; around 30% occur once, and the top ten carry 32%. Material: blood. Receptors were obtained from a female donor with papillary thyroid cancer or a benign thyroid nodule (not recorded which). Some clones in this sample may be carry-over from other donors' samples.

The CDR3 spells CASSQTGALYEQYF. CDR3 coding DNA: TGTGCCAGCAGTCAGACAGGGGCGCTCTACGAGCAGTACTTC. The chain is built from TRBV12-3 or TRBV12-4 and TRBJ2-7; 8 bases map to TRBD1. The CDR3 consists of 14 residues. J was trimmed by 3 bases and V by 5 bases; bases with no gene match: 6.

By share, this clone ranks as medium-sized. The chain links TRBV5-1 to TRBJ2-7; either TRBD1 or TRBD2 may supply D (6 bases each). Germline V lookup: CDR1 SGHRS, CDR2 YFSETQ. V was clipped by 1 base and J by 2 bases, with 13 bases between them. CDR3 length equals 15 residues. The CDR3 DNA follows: TGCGCCAGCAGCTTGAGGGGGGCTGTTACCTACGAGCAGTACTTC. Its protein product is CASSLRGAVTYEQYF.

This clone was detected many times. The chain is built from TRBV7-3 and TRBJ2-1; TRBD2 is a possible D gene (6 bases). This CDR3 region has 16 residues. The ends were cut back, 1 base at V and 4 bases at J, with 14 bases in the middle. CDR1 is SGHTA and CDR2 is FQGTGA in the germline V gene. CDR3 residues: CASSLRGGAIYNEQFF. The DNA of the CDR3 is TGTGCCAGCAGCTTAAGGGGCGGGGCTATATACAATGAGCAGTTCTTC.

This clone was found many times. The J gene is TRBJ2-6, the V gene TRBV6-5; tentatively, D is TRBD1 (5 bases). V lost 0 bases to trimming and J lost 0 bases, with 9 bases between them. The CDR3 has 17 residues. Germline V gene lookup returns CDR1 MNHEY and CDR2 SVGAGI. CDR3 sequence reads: CASSYSRTLSGANVLTF. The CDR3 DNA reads TGTGCCAGCAGTTACTCGAGGACACTCTCTGGGGCCAACGTCCTGACTTTC.

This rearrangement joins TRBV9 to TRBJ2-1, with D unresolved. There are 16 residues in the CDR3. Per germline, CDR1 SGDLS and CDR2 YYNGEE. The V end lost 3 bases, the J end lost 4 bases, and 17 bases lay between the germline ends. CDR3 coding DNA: TGTGCCAGCAGCGAGGGTGGAAGGAGAGATTACAATGAGCAGTTCTTC. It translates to CASSEGGRRDYNEQFF.

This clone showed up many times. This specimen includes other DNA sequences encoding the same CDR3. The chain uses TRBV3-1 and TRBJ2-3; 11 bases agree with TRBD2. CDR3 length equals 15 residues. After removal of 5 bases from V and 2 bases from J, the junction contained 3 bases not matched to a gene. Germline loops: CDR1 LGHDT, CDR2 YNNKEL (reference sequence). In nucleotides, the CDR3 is TGTGCCAGCAGCGCACTAGCGGGAGCCACAGATACGCAGTATTTT. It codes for CASSALAGATDTQYF.

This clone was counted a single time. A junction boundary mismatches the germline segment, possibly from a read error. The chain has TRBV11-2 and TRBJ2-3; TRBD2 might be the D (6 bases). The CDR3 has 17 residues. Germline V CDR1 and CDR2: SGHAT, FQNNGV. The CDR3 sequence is CVSSLYPLAASTDTQYF. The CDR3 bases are TGTGTCAGCAGCTTATACCCCTTAGCGGCTAGCACAGATACGCAGTATTTT.

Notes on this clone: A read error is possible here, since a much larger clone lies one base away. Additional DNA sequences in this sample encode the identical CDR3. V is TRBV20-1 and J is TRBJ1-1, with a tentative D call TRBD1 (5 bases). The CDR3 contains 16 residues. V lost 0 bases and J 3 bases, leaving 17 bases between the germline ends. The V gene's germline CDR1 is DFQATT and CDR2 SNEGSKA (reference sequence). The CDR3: CSARDPATGGDTEAFF. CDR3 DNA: TGCAGTGCTAGAGATCCCGCTACAGGTGGAGACACTGAAGCTTTCTTT.

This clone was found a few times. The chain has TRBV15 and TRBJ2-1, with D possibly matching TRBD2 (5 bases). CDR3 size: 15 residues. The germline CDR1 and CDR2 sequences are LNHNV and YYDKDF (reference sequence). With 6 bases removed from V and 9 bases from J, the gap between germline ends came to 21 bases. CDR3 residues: CATREVSALYGEQFF. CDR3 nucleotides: TGTGCCACCAGAGAAGTTAGCGCCCTGTACGGTGAGCAGTTCTTC.

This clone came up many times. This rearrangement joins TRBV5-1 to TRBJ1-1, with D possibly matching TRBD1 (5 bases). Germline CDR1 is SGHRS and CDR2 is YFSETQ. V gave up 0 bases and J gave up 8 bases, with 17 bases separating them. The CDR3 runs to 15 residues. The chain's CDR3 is CASSLVAGGLNEAFF. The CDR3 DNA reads TGCGCCAGCAGCTTGGTCGCGGGGGGGTTGAACGAAGCTTTCTTT. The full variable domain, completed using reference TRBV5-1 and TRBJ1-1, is KAGVTQTPRYLIKTRGQQVTLSCSPISGHRSVSWYQQTPGQGLQFLFEYFSETQRNKGNFPGRFSGRQFSNSRSEMNVSTLELGDSALYLCASSLVAGGLNEAFFGQGTRLTVV.

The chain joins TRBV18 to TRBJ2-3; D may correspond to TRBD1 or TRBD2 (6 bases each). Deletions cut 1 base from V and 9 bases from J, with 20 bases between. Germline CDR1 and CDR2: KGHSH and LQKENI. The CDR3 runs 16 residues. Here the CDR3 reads CASSPQVRGAGETQYF. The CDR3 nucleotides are TGTGCCAGCTCACCACAGGTTAGGGGGGCCGGAGAAACGCAGTATTTT.

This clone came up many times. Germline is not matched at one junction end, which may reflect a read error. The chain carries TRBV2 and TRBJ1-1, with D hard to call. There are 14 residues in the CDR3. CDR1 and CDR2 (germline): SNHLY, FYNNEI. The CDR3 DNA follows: TGTGCCAGCAGGGAAGGAAATATGAACACTGAAGCTTTCTTT. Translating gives CASREGNMNTEAFF.

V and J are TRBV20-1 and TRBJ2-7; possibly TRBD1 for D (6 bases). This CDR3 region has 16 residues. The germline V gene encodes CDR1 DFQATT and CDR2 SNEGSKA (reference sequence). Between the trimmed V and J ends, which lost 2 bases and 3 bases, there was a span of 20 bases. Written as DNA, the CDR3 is TGCAGTGCTAGACCCGTAGCCGGGACACCTGACTACGAGCAGTACTTC. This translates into CSARPVAGTPDYEQYF.

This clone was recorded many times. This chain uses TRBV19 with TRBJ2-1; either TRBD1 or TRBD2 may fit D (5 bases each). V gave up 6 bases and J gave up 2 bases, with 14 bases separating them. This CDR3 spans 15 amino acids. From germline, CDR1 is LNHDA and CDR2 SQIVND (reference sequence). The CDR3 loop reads CASRGDGDAYNEQFF. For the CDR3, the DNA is TGTGCCAGTAGGGGGGACGGTGATGCCTACAATGAGCAGTTCTTC.

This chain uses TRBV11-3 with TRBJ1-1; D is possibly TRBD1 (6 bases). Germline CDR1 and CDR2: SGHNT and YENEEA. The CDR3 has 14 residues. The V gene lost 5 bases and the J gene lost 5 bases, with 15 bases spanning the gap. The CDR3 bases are TGTGCCAGCAGCGTGGACAGTTCCCGGACTGAAGCTTTCTTT. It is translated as CASSVDSSRTEAFF. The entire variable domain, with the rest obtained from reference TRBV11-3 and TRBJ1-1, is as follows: EAGVVQSPRYKIIEKKQPVAFWCNPISGHNTLYWYLQNLGQGPELLIRYENEEAVDDSQLPKDRFSAERLKGVDSTLKIQPAELGDSAVYLCASSVDSSRTEAFFGQGTRLTVV.

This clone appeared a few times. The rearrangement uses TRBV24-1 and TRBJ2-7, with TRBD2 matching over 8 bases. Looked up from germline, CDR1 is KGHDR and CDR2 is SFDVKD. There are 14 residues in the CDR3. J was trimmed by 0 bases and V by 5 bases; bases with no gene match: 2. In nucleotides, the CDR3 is TGTGCCACCAGTGCGGGGGGGCCCTCCTACGAGCAGTACTTC. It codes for CATSAGGPSYEQYF.

CDR3 nucleotides: TGTGCCAGCAGCTGGGGGACAGGGGGGATGAACACTGAAGCTTTCTTT. Its translation: CASSWGTGGMNTEAFF. The V and J genes are TRBV7-8 and TRBJ1-1, with TRBD1 identical over 11 bases. The length of the CDR3 is 16 residues. The germline V gene has CDR1 SGHVS and CDR2 FQNEAQ. The V gene end was trimmed by 4 bases and the J gene end by 0 bases; junction bases not matched to a gene: 4.

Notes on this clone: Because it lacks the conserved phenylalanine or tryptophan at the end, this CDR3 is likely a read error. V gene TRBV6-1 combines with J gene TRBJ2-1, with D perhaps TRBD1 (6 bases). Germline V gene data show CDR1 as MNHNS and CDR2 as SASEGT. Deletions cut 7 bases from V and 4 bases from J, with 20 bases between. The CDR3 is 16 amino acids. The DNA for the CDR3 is TGTGCCAGCACCAGACAGGAAGGAAACCAGTACAATGAGCAGTTCTTA. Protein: CASTRQEGNQYNEQFL.

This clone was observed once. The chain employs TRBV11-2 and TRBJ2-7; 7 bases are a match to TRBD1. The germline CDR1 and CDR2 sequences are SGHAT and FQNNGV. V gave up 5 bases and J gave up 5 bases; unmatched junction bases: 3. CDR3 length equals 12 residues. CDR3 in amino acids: CASSPDRDEQYF. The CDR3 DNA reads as TGTGCCAGCAGCCCCGACAGGGACGAGCAGTACTTC.

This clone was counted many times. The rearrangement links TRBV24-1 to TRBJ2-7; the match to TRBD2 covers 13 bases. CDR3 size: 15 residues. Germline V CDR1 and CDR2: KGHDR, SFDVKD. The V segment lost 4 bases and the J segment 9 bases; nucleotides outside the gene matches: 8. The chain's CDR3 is CATSDPLAGGNLQYF. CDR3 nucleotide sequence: TGTGCCACCAGTGACCCACTAGCGGGAGGGAATCTGCAGTACTTC.

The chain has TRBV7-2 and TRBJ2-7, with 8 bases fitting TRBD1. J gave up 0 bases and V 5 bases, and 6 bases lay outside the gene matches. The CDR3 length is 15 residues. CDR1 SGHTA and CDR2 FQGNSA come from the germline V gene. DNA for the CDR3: TGTGCCAGCAGCCTCGGGACAGGCCTCTCCTACGAGCAGTACTTC. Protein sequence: CASSLGTGLSYEQYF.

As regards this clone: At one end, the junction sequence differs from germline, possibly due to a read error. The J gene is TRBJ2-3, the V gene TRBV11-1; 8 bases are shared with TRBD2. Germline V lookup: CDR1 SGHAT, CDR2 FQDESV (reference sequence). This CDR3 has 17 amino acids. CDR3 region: CASSLDASGRHTDTQYF. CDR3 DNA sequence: TGTGCCAGTAGCTTAGATGCTAGCGGGCGACACACAGATACGCAGTATTTT.

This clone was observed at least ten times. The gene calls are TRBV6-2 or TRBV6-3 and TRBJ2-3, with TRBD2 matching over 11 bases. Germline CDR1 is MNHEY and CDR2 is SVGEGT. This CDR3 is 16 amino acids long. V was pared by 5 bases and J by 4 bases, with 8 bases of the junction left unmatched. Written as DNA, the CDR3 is TGTGCCAGCAGTGACCCTAGCGGGAGGTTTTCAGATACGCAGTATTTT. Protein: CASSDPSGRFSDTQYF.

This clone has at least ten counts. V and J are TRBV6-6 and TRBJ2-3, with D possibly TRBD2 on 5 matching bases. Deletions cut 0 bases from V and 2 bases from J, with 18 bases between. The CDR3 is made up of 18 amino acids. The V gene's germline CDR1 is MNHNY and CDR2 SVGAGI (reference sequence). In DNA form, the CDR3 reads TGTGCCAGCAGTTACTCGAAGACCGGGGTCCCCCACACAGATACGCAGTATTTT. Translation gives CASSYSKTGVPHTDTQYF.

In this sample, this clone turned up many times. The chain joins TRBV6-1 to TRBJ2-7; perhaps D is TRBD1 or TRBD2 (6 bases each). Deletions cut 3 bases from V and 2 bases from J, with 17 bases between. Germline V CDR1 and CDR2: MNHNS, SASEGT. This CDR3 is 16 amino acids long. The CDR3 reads CASSDSLGGLPYEQYF. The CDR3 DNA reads TGTGCCAGCAGTGATTCCCTGGGGGGCCTCCCCTACGAGCAGTACTTC.

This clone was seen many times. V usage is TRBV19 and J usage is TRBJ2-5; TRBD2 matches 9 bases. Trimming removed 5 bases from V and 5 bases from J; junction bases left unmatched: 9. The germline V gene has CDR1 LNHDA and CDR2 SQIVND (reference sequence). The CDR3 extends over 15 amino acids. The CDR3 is CASSASGRSGETQYF. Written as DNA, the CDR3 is TGTGCCAGTAGTGCAAGCGGGAGGAGTGGGGAGACCCAGTACTTC.

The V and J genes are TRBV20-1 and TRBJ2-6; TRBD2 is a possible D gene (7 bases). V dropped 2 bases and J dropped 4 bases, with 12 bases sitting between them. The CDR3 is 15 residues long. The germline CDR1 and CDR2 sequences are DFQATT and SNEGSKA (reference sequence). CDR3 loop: CSARRGREGANVLTF. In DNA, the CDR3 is TGCAGTGCTAGAAGGGGGAGGGAAGGGGCCAACGTCCTGACTTTC.

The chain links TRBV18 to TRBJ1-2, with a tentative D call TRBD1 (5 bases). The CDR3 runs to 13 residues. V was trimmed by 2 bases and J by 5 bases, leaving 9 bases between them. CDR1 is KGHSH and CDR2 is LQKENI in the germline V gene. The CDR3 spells CASSPGTDYGYTF. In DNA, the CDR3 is TGTGCCAGCTCACCAGGGACGGATTATGGCTACACCTTC.

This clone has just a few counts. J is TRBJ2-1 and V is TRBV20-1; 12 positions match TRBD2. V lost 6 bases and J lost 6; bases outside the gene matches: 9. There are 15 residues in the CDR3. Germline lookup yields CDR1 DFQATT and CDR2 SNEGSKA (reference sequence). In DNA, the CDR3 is TGCAGTGCCCTACTAGCGGGAGGTCCAGGCAATGAGCAGTTCTTC. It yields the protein CSALLAGGPGNEQFF.